This record looks at one T cell receptor (beta chain) sequence and its context. Its antigen remains unidentified. Every donor gave 8.5 to 10 milliliters of peripheral blood. This entry is derived from a study of blood T cells in healthy people across ages. Overall study findings and caveats: A roughly linear age-dependent decrease characterized TCR beta diversity per million T cells.

Germline CDR1 SGHTA, CDR2 FQGNSA. Trimming removed 2 bases at V and 4 bases at J, with 11 bases between. This CDR3 comprises 14 residues. Alongside a J-beta primer mix, a sample-barcoded 5' primer served in a second PCR lasting about 6 to 11 cycles. Each cDNA molecule was tagged by a template-switch adaptor with 12 random nucleotides. TCRdb reprocessed the 5' RACE reads with MiXCR, giving one entry per CDR3 protein. In the table there are more than 650,000 distinct CDR3 sequences, 53% of which are singletons. Specimen: blood. This receptor was identified in an elderly man in good health. The rearrangement joins TRBV7-2 to TRBJ1-2, with D possibly being TRBD1 (5 bases). CDR3: CASSLMRQLYGYTF. Written as DNA, the CDR3 is TGTGCCAGCAGCTTAATGCGACAGCTCTATGGCTACACCTTC.